The clone carrying this TCR beta chain appeared a few times. The antigen remains undetermined. TCRdb used MiXCR to reprocess the reads, holding one entry per CDR3 protein. The sample lists some 320,000 distinct CDR3 sequences; roughly 29% were seen once. This entry comes from a study of T cell repertoires in cytomegalovirus infection. Trimming stripped 5 bases from V and 8 bases from J, with 16 bases between. Germline-derived CDR1 and CDR2 are MDHEN and SYDVKM. The CDR3 is 15 amino acids. The receptor's source is a human donor in good health (CMV status not recorded). Some clones in this sample may be carry-over from other donors' samples. Sequenced here: cultured PBMCs, sampled from culture after CMV antigen stimulation. J is TRBJ1-6 and V is TRBV28; no definite D call. The CDR3 nucleotides read TGTGCCAGCAGTGGTTCGGGTTTTAAGGATTCACCCCTCCACTTT. Protein sequence: CASSGSGFKDSPLHF.